The 30 T cell receptor beta chains given below trace back to one sample, sequenced in a study of cytomegalovirus exposure and HLA in healthy donors. Researchers ran the PCR with 60 Vbeta and 13 Jbeta primers. Using immunoSEQ multiplex PCR, the repertoire was profiled, and TCRdb retains in-frame clones only, with some absent. The sample carries around 160,000 clones, roughly 80% recorded once. The sample taken for sequencing was PBMCs. All receptors derive from a man aged 50-59 years in good health and CMV-seropositive.

V usage is TRBV19 and J usage is TRBJ1-6, with TRBD1 matching over 8 bases. Germline CDR1 and CDR2: LNHDA and SQIVND (reference sequence). The length of the CDR3 is 17 residues. Trimming removed 3 bases from V and 9 bases from J; junction bases left unmatched: 13. CDR3 protein: CASSMNLLDRASSPLHF. CDR3 coding DNA: TGTGCCAGTAGTATGAATCTTCTGGACAGGGCAAGTTCACCCCTCCACTTT.

This chain uses TRBV5-1 with TRBJ1-3, with 7 positions matching TRBD1. Trimming at V came to 3 bases and at J to 3 bases, leaving 3 bases not matched to a gene. The germline V gene encodes CDR1 SGHRS and CDR2 YFSETQ. The CDR3 has 14 residues. The CDR3 nucleotides are TGCGCCAGCAGCTCTCAGGGGGATGGAAACACCATATATTTT. Encoded protein: CASSSQGDGNTIYF.

The CDR3 nucleotides are TGTGCCAGCAGCTTAGAGACACGGCGTGGCTACACCTTC. Translating it yields CASSLETRRGYTF. This chain joins TRBV7-2 and TRBJ1-2; no firm D call. CDR1 is SGHTA and CDR2 is FQGNSA in the germline V gene. The ends were cut back, 1 base at V and 7 bases at J, with 10 bases in the middle. This CDR3 has 13 residues.

This clone was picked up a small number of times. The chain recombines TRBV2 with TRBJ1-5; TRBD1 matches at 8 bases. V dropped 2 bases and J dropped 0; count of bases not matched to a gene: 12. The CDR3 totals 19 residues. Germline values: CDR1 SNHLY, CDR2 FYNNEI. CDR3: CASSERQGIITHSNQPQHF. The CDR3 region has the DNA TGTGCCAGCAGTGAACGACAGGGGATCATTACACATAGCAATCAGCCCCAGCATTTT.

This clone was observed a handful of times. V gene TRBV2 combines with J gene TRBJ2-7; D is unclear. CDR1 and CDR2 from the germline V gene are SNHLY and FYNNEI. V was pared by 7 bases and J by 6 bases, with 7 bases between. The CDR3 is 10 amino acids. CDR3 bases: TGTGCCAGCATGGCAAGCGAGCAGTACTTC. Residues: CASMASEQYF.

The chain couples TRBV11-3 to TRBJ2-2; 8 bases match TRBD1. Germline trimming cut 8 bases from V and 3 bases from J; bases unmatched to any gene: 8. The germline V gene has CDR1 SGHNT and CDR2 YENEEA. The CDR3 length is 15 residues. CDR3 nucleotides: TGTGCCAGCTCCAACAGGGGGAAGCACACCGGGGAGCTGTTTTTT. Translation: CASSNRGKHTGELFF.

This chain connects TRBV2 to TRBJ2-5; D perhaps matches TRBD1 (5 bases). Gene TRBJ2-7 matches the end of the DNA better, so the J call may be wrong. CDR1 is SNHLY, CDR2 FYNNEI, per germline. The CDR3 is 13 residues long. CDR3 amino acids: CASGGRQSYEQYF. The DNA of the CDR3 is TGTGCCAGCGGTGGGCGACAGTCCTACGAGCAGTACTTC.

This clone came up a few times. The chain combines TRBV7-2 with TRBJ1-5; 10 bases are a match to TRBD1. The CDR3 contains 18 residues. Germline V gives CDR1 SGHTA, CDR2 FQGNSA. The J segment lost 4 bases and the V segment lost 5 bases, leaving 14 bases of the junction unmatched. CDR3: CASSPGSGQGLINQPQHF. DNA for the CDR3: TGTGCCAGCAGCCCGGGCTCGGGACAGGGGTTAATTAATCAGCCCCAGCATTTT.

The rearrangement links TRBV4-3 to TRBJ1-2, with TRBD1 as a possible D gene (6 bases). The CDR3 is 15 residues long. From germline, CDR1 is LGHNA and CDR2 YSLEER. V was pared by 4 bases and J by 1 base, with 13 bases between. The CDR3 here is CASSLTQQGNYGYTF. The CDR3 DNA reads as TGCGCCAGCAGCCTAACACAACAGGGTAACTATGGCTACACCTTC.

The V gene is TRBV15, the J gene TRBJ2-1; 12 bases line up with TRBD2. The CDR3 contains 20 residues. V was pared by 2 bases and J by 3 bases, with 14 bases of the junction left unmatched. CDR1 LNHNV and CDR2 YYDKDF come from the germline V gene (reference sequence). CDR3 in amino acids: CATSRTRPPTSGGLYNEQFF. The CDR3 coding sequence is TGTGCCACCAGCAGAACCCGCCCACCGACTAGCGGGGGTCTCTACAATGAGCAGTTCTTC.

This clone occurred once. The CDR3 DNA follows: TGTGCCAGCAGCCGGGACAGTGCATTCTATGGCTACACCTTC. Residues: CASSRDSAFYGYTF. V is TRBV28 and J is TRBJ1-2, with 7 bases fitting TRBD1. V gave up 6 bases and J gave up 4 bases; unmatched junction bases: 8. From germline, CDR1 is MDHEN and CDR2 SYDVKM. The CDR3 has 14 residues.

This clone occurred a few times. The V and J genes are TRBV7-2 and TRBJ2-7; TRBD1 is a possible D gene (5 bases). There are 15 residues in the CDR3. Germline V gene sequence: CDR1 SGHTA, CDR2 FQGNSA. V was pared by 1 base and J by 12 bases, with 22 bases between. Here the CDR3 reads CASSLGNLRTTLWYF. Written as DNA, the CDR3 is TGTGCCAGCAGCTTAGGAAATCTTAGGACAACGCTTTGGTACTTC.

The chain combines TRBV7-2 with TRBJ2-1; the D gene is possibly TRBD2 (7 bases). V lost 2 bases and J lost 4, with 15 bases in between. Per the germline V gene, CDR1 is SGHTA and CDR2 is FQGNSA. The CDR3 is made up of 16 amino acids. CDR3 protein: CASSLWGAGAYNEQFF. The CDR3 coding sequence is TGTGCCAGCAGCTTATGGGGTGCGGGGGCATACAATGAGCAGTTCTTC.

V and J are TRBV6-1 and TRBJ1-5; D is unresolved. The germline CDR1 and CDR2 sequences are MNHNS and SASEGT. V was clipped by 3 bases and J by 6 bases, with 3 bases between them. This CDR3 is 11 amino acids long. For the CDR3, the DNA is TGTGCCAGCAGTGATAGTCAGCCCCAGCATTTT. It codes for CASSDSQPQHF.

The chain uses TRBV5-8 and TRBJ1-5; TRBD1 matches at 8 bases. Unmatched junction bases numbered 7, after V lost 4 bases and J lost 7 bases. Germline V gene sequence: CDR1 SGHTS, CDR2 YDEGEE. The CDR3 has 14 residues. The CDR3 reads CASSRTGGHQPQHF. The CDR3 bases are TGTGCCAGCAGCCGTACAGGGGGGCACCAGCCCCAGCATTTT.

This clone appeared a single time. The same CDR3 also results from other DNA sequences found in this sample. The rearrangement joins TRBV6-1 to TRBJ2-3; 10 nucleotides line up with TRBD2. Per germline, CDR1 MNHNS and CDR2 SASEGT. The CDR3 extends over 15 amino acids. With V trimmed by 3 bases and J by 5 bases, 5 bases remained unmatched. Here the CDR3 reads CASSESGGAIDTQYF. In nucleotides, the CDR3 is TGTGCCAGCAGTGAGAGCGGGGGGGCAATAGATACGCAGTATTTT.

This clone was observed a single time. This chain uses TRBV29-1 with TRBJ1-2; maybe TRBD1 (5 bases). This CDR3 contains 12 residues. The V end lost 4 bases, the J end lost 6 bases, and 12 bases lay between the germline ends. CDR1 SQVTM and CDR2 ANQGSEA come from the germline V gene. Written as DNA, the CDR3 is TGCAGCGTTGGAGGTCAGGGAAATGGCTACACCTTC. Translation: CSVGGQGNGYTF.

In its sample, this clone was seen once. The genes are TRBV10-1 and TRBJ1-4; 10 nucleotides align to TRBD1. With 3 bases clipped from V and 7 bases from J, the junction kept 5 bases outside the gene matches. This CDR3 contains 15 residues. Germline CDR1 is WNHNN and CDR2 is SYGVQD (reference sequence). The CDR3 bases are TGCGCCAGCAGTGAAAGGACAGGGGGTTCTGAAAAACTGTTTTTT. As protein: CASSERTGGSEKLFF.

As concerns this clone: Distinct nucleotide sequences in the sample also encode this CDR3. J is TRBJ1-5 and V is TRBV5-1, with 7 bases aligning to TRBD1. With V trimmed by 0 bases and J by 4 bases, 4 bases remained unmatched. The CDR3 runs 15 residues. Germline-derived CDR1 and CDR2 are SGHRS and YFSETQ. In nucleotides, the CDR3 is TGCGCCAGCAGCTTGGCAGGGGGTCGAAATCAGCCCCAGCATTTT. It yields the protein CASSLAGGRNQPQHF.

The V and J genes are TRBV11-2 and TRBJ1-3; TRBD1 aligns across 8 bases. Trimming at V came to 0 bases and at J to 2 bases, leaving 6 bases not matched to a gene. CDR3 length equals 17 residues. The V gene's germline CDR1 is SGHAT and CDR2 FQNNGV. Here the CDR3 DNA reads TGTGCCAGCAGCTTAGATCCCGACAGGGGTGCTGGAAACACCATATATTTT. This gives the protein CASSLDPDRGAGNTIYF.

The rearrangement uses TRBV7-9 and TRBJ1-5; D ambiguous. The CDR3 has 13 residues. V gave up 2 bases and J gave up 6 bases, with 8 bases separating them. CDR1 SEHNR and CDR2 FQNEAQ come from the germline V gene (reference sequence). Here the CDR3 DNA reads TGTGCCAGCAGCTTAAGCCGCGCTCAGCCCCAGCATTTT. As protein: CASSLSRAQPQHF. The full variable domain, with the rest looked up from reference TRBV7-9 and TRBJ1-5, is DTGVSQNPRHKITKRGQNVTFRCDPISEHNRLYWYRQTLGQGPEFLTYFQNEAQLEKSRLLSDRFSAERPKGSFSTLEIQRTEQGDSAMYLCASSLSRAQPQHFGDGTRLSIL.

V gene TRBV29-1 combines with J gene TRBJ1-2; the D is unclear. V was pared by 1 base and J by 7 bases, with 4 bases between. CDR3 length: 10 amino acids. The germline CDR1 and CDR2 sequences are SQVTM and ANQGSEA. For the CDR3, the DNA is TGCAGCGTTGAAGGGCCTGGCTACACCTTC. Its translation is CSVEGPGYTF.

The chain links TRBV19 to TRBJ1-1; D is uncertain. This CDR3 is 15 amino acids long. Germline CDR1 LNHDA, CDR2 SQIVND (reference sequence). The V gene lost 7 bases and the J gene lost 0 bases, with 15 bases spanning the gap. CDR3 sequence reads: CASTPLPRVNTEAFF. The CDR3 bases are TGTGCCAGTACCCCCCTGCCCCGGGTGAACACTGAAGCTTTCTTT.

This chain connects TRBV7-2 to TRBJ1-5, with D possibly TRBD1 on 5 matching bases. The CDR3 consists of 15 residues. CDR1 SGHTA and CDR2 FQGNSA come from the germline V gene. V was clipped by 5 bases and J by 3 bases, with 14 bases between them. The CDR3 coding sequence is TGTGCCAGCAGCCCTTCGGACACCAACAATCAGCCCCAGCATTTT. This gives the protein CASSPSDTNNQPQHF.

This clone was seen once. This chain connects TRBV4-3 to TRBJ1-1, with D unclear. Trimming shortened V by 0 bases and J by 4 bases, and 9 bases separated the two germline ends. The CDR3 is 14 residues long. Germline V gene lookup returns CDR1 LGHNA and CDR2 YSLEER. In nucleotides, the CDR3 is TGCGCCAGCAGCCAAGATTGGCGGGGCACTGAAGCTTTCTTT. Its protein is CASSQDWRGTEAFF.

The V call is TRBV19, the J call TRBJ2-3; 8 bases are shared with TRBD2. The V segment lost 3 bases and the J segment 1 base; nucleotides outside the gene matches: 3. Per germline, CDR1 LNHDA and CDR2 SQIVND (reference sequence). This CDR3 is built from 15 residues. The CDR3 region is CASSITGGGTDTQYF. Written as DNA, the CDR3 is TGTGCCAGTAGTATTACGGGGGGGGGCACAGATACGCAGTATTTT.

The chain has TRBV10-3 and TRBJ1-1; a possible D gene is TRBD1 (6 bases). Germline CDR1 and CDR2: ENHRY and SYGVKD. The CDR3 runs to 15 residues. The ends were cut back, 4 bases at V and 1 base at J, with 13 bases in the middle. The CDR3 DNA follows: TGTGCCATCAGTGGGAAGGACAGCGCGAACACTGAAGCTTTCTTT. Protein product: CAISGKDSANTEAFF.

The V gene is TRBV12-2, the J gene TRBJ2-2; no DNA check was done on the table's D call, TRBD1. TRBV12-2 is assigned pseudogene status. The CDR3 spans 20 residues. The CDR3 spells CASRLGCDRFGTFSPGELFF. DNA for the CDR3: TGTGCAAGTCGCTTAGGCTGTGACAGGTTCGGGACGTTCTCCCCCGGGGAGCTGTTTTTT.

The rearrangement joins TRBV7-8 to TRBJ1-1, with D tentatively TRBD1 (5 bases). The V gene lost 5 bases and the J gene lost 3 bases, with 19 bases spanning the gap. CDR1 is SGHVS, CDR2 FQNEAQ, per germline. CDR3 length: 16 amino acids. Here the CDR3 DNA reads TGTGCCAGCAGCCCATTCGGGGGGGTTTGGGACACTGAAGCTTTCTTT. Translating gives CASSPFGGVWDTEAFF.

The chain employs TRBV5-1 and TRBJ2-1; TRBD1 might be the D (6 bases). CDR1 SGHRS and CDR2 YFSETQ come from the germline V gene. The CDR3 totals 14 residues. V dropped 4 bases and J dropped 4 bases, with 12 bases sitting between them. The CDR3 sequence: CASSPRTVYNEQFF. The CDR3 DNA sequence: TGCGCCAGCAGCCCCCGGACAGTATACAATGAGCAGTTCTTC.